These 19 T cell receptor beta chains were all obtained from the same sample, sequenced in a study of patients and donors after allogeneic stem cell transplantation. One entry per CDR3 protein results from TCRdb running MiXCR on the RT-PCR reads. In the table there are about 160,000 distinct CDR3 sequences, roughly 35% of which are singletons. What was sequenced was blood, either unsorted or a sorted T cell fraction (not recorded which). All receptors derive from a human donor who was either an allogeneic HSCT recipient or a stem cell or donor lymphocyte infusion donor (not recorded which). It is not recorded whose cells these are; they may come from a transplant donor.

This clonotype was recorded at least ten times. The chain has TRBV7-9 and TRBJ2-1; D is possibly TRBD1 (6 bases). The CDR3 totals 17 residues. V lost 5 bases and J 0 bases, leaving 17 bases between the germline ends. The germline gives CDR1 SEHNR, CDR2 FQNEAQ (reference sequence). The CDR3 here is CASSPRWGLSSYNEQFF. The DNA for the CDR3 is TGTGCCAGCAGCCCCAGGTGGGGGCTGAGCTCCTACAATGAGCAGTTCTTC.

The chain has TRBV5-6 and TRBJ2-7; no clear D gene. CDR1 is SGHDT and CDR2 is YYEEEE in the germline V gene. V was pared by 4 bases and J by 7 bases, with 12 bases between. This CDR3 is 12 amino acids long. The CDR3 loop reads CASSRFLGEQYV. The CDR3 nucleotides read TGTGCCAGCAGCCGATTCCTGGGGGAGCAGTACGTC.

This clonotype was observed a few times. The rearrangement joins TRBV20-1 to TRBJ1-5; 7 bases line up with TRBD1. The CDR3 is made up of 15 amino acids. CDR1 and CDR2 from the germline V gene are DFQATT and SNEGSKA (reference sequence). The V gene end was trimmed by 0 bases and the J gene end by 3 bases; junction bases not matched to a gene: 5. The CDR3 is CSARDSDRVNQPQHF. CDR3 DNA sequence: TGCAGTGCTAGAGATTCCGACAGGGTCAATCAGCCCCAGCATTTT.

The V and J genes are TRBV12-3 or TRBV12-4 and TRBJ2-3; the D gene could be TRBD1 or TRBD2 (6 bases each). The CDR3 totals 15 residues. V was trimmed by 6 bases and J by 5 bases, leaving 18 bases between them. This chain's CDR3 is CASRPWRGSVDTQYF. The CDR3 nucleotides are TGTGCCAGCAGGCCCTGGAGGGGGAGTGTAGATACGCAGTATTTT.

Only a few counts were recorded for this clonotype. V usage is TRBV2 and J usage is TRBJ1-2; 10 positions agree with TRBD1. CDR3 length: 15 residues. Germline V lookup: CDR1 SNHLY, CDR2 FYNNEI. With V trimmed by 5 bases and J by 8 bases, 11 bases remained unmatched. CDR3: CASSQLTGGNKGYTF. CDR3 bases: TGTGCCAGCAGTCAGCTGACAGGGGGCAACAAAGGCTACACCTTC. Variable domain in full (rest from reference TRBV2 and TRBJ1-2): EPEVTQTPSHQVTQMGQEVILRCVPISNHLYFYWYRQILGQKVEFLVSFYNNEISEKSEIFDDQFSVERPDGSNFTLKIRSTKLEDSAMYFCASSQLTGGNKGYTFGSGTRLTVV.

The chain uses TRBV10-3 and TRBJ1-4; 8 nucleotides line up with TRBD1. Losses at the gene ends were 7 bases for V and 7 bases for J; bases not matched to a gene: 14. CDR1 and CDR2 (germline): ENHRY, SYGVKD. CDR3 length: 16 residues. The CDR3 DNA reads as TGTGCCATCATATTCTCAGGCAGGGGGCGCACTGAAAAACTGTTTTTT. This gives the protein CAIIFSGRGRTEKLFF.

The rearrangement joins TRBV28 to TRBJ1-5; D not certain. The germline gives CDR1 MDHEN, CDR2 SYDVKM. This CDR3 is built from 15 residues. Trimming pared 3 bases from V and 1 base from J, leaving 10 bases between. The CDR3 region is CASSLLDGSNQPQHF. CDR3 nucleotide sequence: TGTGCCAGCAGTTTGTTGGATGGGAGCAATCAGCCCCAGCATTTT. Full variable domain (missing parts from reference TRBV28 and TRBJ1-5): DVKVTQSSRYLVKRTGEKVFLECVQDMDHENMFWYRQDPGLGLRLIYFSYDVKMKEKGDIPEGYSVSREKKERFSLILESASTNQTSMYLCASSLLDGSNQPQHFGDGTRLSIL.

The chain links TRBV6-6 to TRBJ1-1, with D unresolved. V shed 7 bases and J shed 10 bases, with 19 bases lying between them. Looked up from germline, CDR1 is MNHNY and CDR2 is SVGAGI (reference sequence). The CDR3 extends over 13 amino acids. As DNA, the CDR3 is TGTGCCAGCACCACGTATGACGGGCCGAGAGCTTTCTTT. As protein: CASTTYDGPRAFF.

A few counts support this clonotype. One end of the junction varies from germline; a read error may be responsible. The chain carries TRBV29-1 and TRBJ2-3; D remains ambiguous. CDR1 and CDR2 (germline): SQVTM, ANQGSEA. There are 12 residues in the CDR3. This CDR3 reads CSLEKLGDTQYF. CDR3 sequence (DNA): TGCAGCCTTGAAAAATTGGGGGATACGCAGTATTTT.

The V call is TRBV20-1, the J call TRBJ1-2, with D possibly being TRBD1 (5 bases). The CDR3 totals 12 residues. V lost 6 bases to trimming and J lost 5 bases, with 13 bases between them. Per the germline V gene, CDR1 is DFQATT and CDR2 is SNEGSKA (reference sequence). CDR3 in amino acids: CSALGTDYGYTF. The CDR3 DNA follows: TGCAGTGCGCTTGGGACGGATTATGGCTACACCTTC.

This clonotype came up a few times. The chain joins TRBV7-8 to TRBJ1-2; 10 positions agree with TRBD1. This CDR3 is built from 14 residues. Germline V gene lookup returns CDR1 SGHVS and CDR2 FQNEAQ. V was pared by 5 bases and J by 8 bases, with 8 bases of the junction left unmatched. The DNA for the CDR3 is TGTGCCAGCAGCCGAGCGACAGGGGGCAGGGGCTACACCTTC. It specifies CASSRATGGRGYTF.

This clonotype was counted many times. The J gene is TRBJ1-1, the V gene TRBV6-1; maybe TRBD1 (6 bases). CDR1 and CDR2 from the germline V gene are MNHNS and SASEGT. This CDR3 has 16 residues. Trimming cost V 6 bases and J 5 bases, with 22 bases left between them. Written as DNA, the CDR3 is TGTGCCAGCAGGCGTTCCTGGACAGCCTACGAGACTGAAGCTTTCTTT. Protein: CASRRSWTAYETEAFF.

V gene TRBV5-1 combines with J gene TRBJ1-2; 8 bases line up with TRBD1. Germline CDR1 SGHRS, CDR2 YFSETQ. Trimming removed 0 bases from V and 0 bases from J; junction bases left unmatched: 4. The CDR3 has 16 residues. The CDR3 reads CASSLETGATNYGYTF. The DNA of the CDR3 is TGCGCCAGCAGCTTGGAGACAGGGGCGACTAACTATGGCTACACCTTC.

In nucleotides, the CDR3 is TGTGCCAGCACCCCCGCCTGGGGACAGGGGAGATCTGAAGCTTTCTTT. It yields the protein CASTPAWGQGRSEAFF. This chain uses TRBV28 with TRBJ1-1, with 10 bases lining up with TRBD1. Trimming cost V 7 bases and J 6 bases; bases outside gene matches: 14. Germline V gives CDR1 MDHEN, CDR2 SYDVKM. The CDR3 contains 16 residues.

This chain joins TRBV7-4 and TRBJ1-1; D not certain. CDR1 and CDR2 (germline): SGHVT, SQSDAQ. CDR3 length: 13 residues. V was pared by 6 bases and J by 1 base, with 9 bases between. The CDR3 is CASRVTANTEAFF. In nucleotides, the CDR3 is TGTGCCAGCAGAGTCACGGCGAACACTGAAGCTTTCTTT.

The chain joins TRBV20-1 to TRBJ1-2; D possibly corresponds to TRBD1 (5 bases). V was shortened by 4 bases and J by 4 bases, with 7 bases between the two germline ends. The CDR3 has 11 residues. Germline CDR1 reads DFQATT; CDR2 reads SNEGSKA (reference sequence). The CDR3 nucleotides read TGCAGTGCTAAAACAGGCTATGGCTACACCTTC. Amino acid sequence: CSAKTGYGYTF.

This clonotype was seen a single time. The rearrangement joins TRBV12-3 or TRBV12-4 to TRBJ1-2; TRBD1 agrees at 7 bases. The CDR3 sequence is 13 residues long. Trimming cost V 6 bases and J 4 bases; bases outside gene matches: 5. The CDR3 coding sequence is TGTGCCAGCAGCGCCTCAGGGGGCTATGGCTACACCTTC. It codes for CASSASGGYGYTF.

This chain uses TRBV9 with TRBJ2-1; D may be TRBD2 (5 bases). This CDR3 has 14 residues. Deletions cut 0 bases from V and 8 bases from J, with 12 bases between. The germline V gene has CDR1 SGDLS and CDR2 YYNGEE. The CDR3 bases are TGTGCCAGCAGCGTAGAAGGCGCGAGGGATGAGCAGTTCTTC. It codes for CASSVEGARDEQFF.

The V call is TRBV7-2, the J call TRBJ1-2; TRBD1 aligns across 7 bases. Trimming cost V 2 bases and J 8 bases; bases outside gene matches: 5. CDR1 is SGHTA and CDR2 is FQGNSA in the germline V gene. The CDR3 is 13 residues long. CDR3 coding DNA: TGTGCCAGCAGCTTAAGGGACAGCGGGGGCTACACCTTC. Translated: CASSLRDSGGYTF.